A single sample is the source of the 17 T cell receptor beta chains below, sequenced in a study of cytomegalovirus exposure and HLA in healthy donors. Use of 60 Vbeta and 13 Jbeta primers characterized the PCR. This table comes from immunoSEQ multiplex PCR, and its TCRdb copy is limited to in-frame clones, with some not included. The sample consists of some 150,000 clones, about four fifths of them appearing once. Sequencing input: PBMCs. All receptors derive from a man in his forties or fifties in good health and CMV-seropositive.

The rearrangement joins TRBV11-2 to TRBJ2-7; TRBD2 matches at 13 bases. J gave up 5 bases and V 5 bases, and 15 bases lay outside the gene matches. This CDR3 has 18 amino acids. CDR1 and CDR2 (germline): SGHAT, FQNNGV. The CDR3 region is CASSRVYGTSGNLDEQYF. CDR3 DNA: TGTGCCAGCAGCCGAGTCTATGGGACTAGCGGGAACCTTGACGAGCAGTACTTC.

V usage is TRBV10-3 and J usage is TRBJ2-7; D may be TRBD1 (8 bases). The CDR3 sequence is 14 residues long. The germline gives CDR1 ENHRY, CDR2 SYGVKD. The V end was cut by 4 bases, the J end by 7 bases, with 17 bases between. The CDR3 bases are TGTGCCATCAGTGGATACAGGGGGGGTAGGGAGCAGTACTTC. As protein: CAISGYRGGREQYF.

This clone showed up just once. A read error may produce the germline difference seen at one junction end. This chain links TRBV7-9 with TRBJ2-1, with D hard to call. The CDR3 extends over 15 amino acids. CDR1 is SEHNR and CDR2 is FQNEAQ in the germline V gene (reference sequence). The CDR3 nucleotides are TGTTCCAGCAGCTTAGATCGTAGTACCTACAATGAGCAGTTCTTC. This codes for CSSSLDRSTYNEQFF.

This clone was detected a few times. One end of the junction fails to match germline, which may point to a read error. V usage is TRBV7-9 and J usage is TRBJ2-7, with 7 bases lining up with TRBD2. The CDR3 sequence is 11 residues long. Germline CDR1 is SEHNR and CDR2 is FQNEAQ (reference sequence). CDR3 DNA: TGTTCCAGCCGGGGGGAGGGGGAGCAGTACTTC. It codes for CSSRGEGEQYF.

The sample holds a few counts of this clone. The chain couples TRBV7-8 to TRBJ1-4, with 8 positions matching TRBD1. J gave up 4 bases and V 1 base, and 5 bases lay outside the gene matches. Per the germline V gene, CDR1 is SGHVS and CDR2 is FQNEAQ. The CDR3 loop spans 16 amino acids. CDR3 sequence: CASSLVETGVNEKLFF. CDR3 nucleotide sequence: TGTGCCAGCAGCTTAGTTGAGACAGGGGTTAATGAAAAACTGTTTTTT.

This chain connects TRBV6-1 to TRBJ2-4, with D tentatively TRBD2 (5 bases). V dropped 2 bases and J dropped 10 bases, with 12 bases sitting between them. CDR3 size: 13 residues. CDR1 MNHNS and CDR2 SASEGT come from the germline V gene. The CDR3 sequence: CASSELPPGIQYF. CDR3 sequence (DNA): TGTGCCAGCAGTGAATTGCCCCCGGGGATTCAGTACTTC.

This chain connects TRBV7-9 to TRBJ1-2, with D maybe TRBD1 (5 bases). The germline CDR1 and CDR2 sequences are SEHNR and FQNEAQ (reference sequence). Trimming cost V 1 base and J 3 bases, with 21 bases left between them. The CDR3 contains 18 residues. The CDR3 coding sequence is TGTGCCAGCAGCTTAGAAGGTGCGGGGCGAGGGTTGGACTATGGCTACACCTTC. Translating gives CASSLEGAGRGLDYGYTF.

The J gene is TRBJ2-3, the V gene TRBV6-6, with 8 bases aligning to TRBD1. The CDR3 is made up of 14 amino acids. J lost 6 bases, V lost 0 bases, and 2 bases had no gene match. CDR1 and CDR2 (germline): MNHNY, SVGAGI (reference sequence). The CDR3 nucleotides are TGTGCCAGCAGTTACTCGACAGGGGAGGATACGCAGTATTTT. This codes for CASSYSTGEDTQYF.

This chain connects TRBV5-4 to TRBJ2-3; possibly TRBD2 for D (6 bases). This CDR3 spans 17 amino acids. The V gene's germline CDR1 is SGHNT and CDR2 YYREEE (reference sequence). V was cut by 4 bases and J by 0 bases, with 18 bases left in between. The CDR3: CASSGGWVGTSTDTQYF. The DNA for the CDR3 is TGTGCCAGCAGCGGGGGGTGGGTTGGTACTAGCACAGATACGCAGTATTTT.

The CDR3, as DNA: TGTGCCAGCCGGACAGGGGGGTCTAAAGGCTACACCTTC. Its protein product is CASRTGGSKGYTF. The rearrangement joins TRBV19 to TRBJ1-2; TRBD1 matches at 10 bases. This CDR3 is built from 13 residues. Germline V gives CDR1 LNHDA, CDR2 SQIVND (reference sequence). The trim removed 9 bases at V and 8 bases at J, leaving 9 bases unmatched.

This chain joins TRBV4-1 and TRBJ2-3, with 11 bases identical to TRBD2. CDR1 and CDR2 from the germline V gene are MGHRA and YSYEKL. The V and J ends lost 3 bases and 5 bases, in that order; junction bases with no gene match: 7. The CDR3 has 16 amino acids. In nucleotides, the CDR3 is TGCGCCAGCAGCCATGGGGGGCTAGCGGGAGGAGATACGCAGTATTTT. Protein product: CASSHGGLAGGDTQYF.

V is TRBV4-1 and J is TRBJ2-7, with 11 bases lining up with TRBD2. The ends lost 4 bases at V and 0 bases at J; junction bases unmatched: 2. This CDR3 has 15 residues. The germline gives CDR1 MGHRA, CDR2 YSYEKL. The CDR3 here is CASSPGTSGSYEQYF. The CDR3 bases are TGCGCCAGCAGCCCCGGGACTAGCGGCTCCTACGAGCAGTACTTC.

The rearrangement links TRBV7-2 to TRBJ2-7; 8 bases are a match to TRBD2. The CDR3 extends over 15 amino acids. Germline V CDR1 and CDR2: SGHTA, FQGNSA. V gave up 1 base and J gave up 7 bases; unmatched junction bases: 9. The CDR3 bases are TGTGCCAGCAGCTTAGTTAGCGGGGTATCTTGGGAGCAGTACTTC. Translating gives CASSLVSGVSWEQYF.

The chain joins TRBV5-4 to TRBJ2-7; D is perhaps TRBD1 (6 bases). Trimming took off 4 bases at V and 5 bases at J, with 22 bases between the two ends. CDR1 is SGHNT and CDR2 is YYREEE in the germline V gene (reference sequence). The CDR3 spans 16 residues. As DNA, the CDR3 is TGTGCCAGCAGCCACGAGCCCCTACAGGGAAGACACGAGCAGTACTTC. Its translation: CASSHEPLQGRHEQYF. Complete variable domain (other parts from reference TRBV5-4 and TRBJ2-7): ETGVTQSPTHLIKTRGQQVTLRCSSQSGHNTVSWYQQALGQGPQFIFQYYREEENGRGNFPPRFSGLQFPNYSSELNVNALELDDSALYLCASSHEPLQGRHEQYFGPGTRLTVT.

This sequence joins TRBV11-2 and TRBJ2-1; no definite D call. Trimming took off 3 bases at V and 7 bases at J, with 16 bases between the two ends. The CDR3 sequence is 15 residues long. Germline V CDR1 and CDR2: SGHAT, FQNNGV. In DNA form, the CDR3 reads TGTGCCAGCAGCTTTGTCTCTGCGGCCCGGAATGAGCAGTTCTTC. Translating it yields CASSFVSAARNEQFF.

CDR3 nucleotide sequence: TGTGCCAGCAGCTTACGGGGGGATGAGCAGTTCTTC. Translation gives CASSLRGDEQFF. The gene calls are TRBV7-9 and TRBJ2-1; 7 bases are a match to TRBD2. The CDR3 is 12 residues long. Germline lookup yields CDR1 SEHNR and CDR2 FQNEAQ (reference sequence). V dropped 2 bases and J dropped 8; count of bases not matched to a gene: 0.

The rearrangement links TRBV6-5 to TRBJ2-5, with D possibly TRBD2 on 6 matching bases. Trimming stripped 2 bases from V and 2 bases from J, with 6 bases between. The CDR3 covers 13 residues. Germline V gene sequence: CDR1 MNHEY, CDR2 SVGAGI. The DNA of the CDR3 is TGTGCCAGCAGTTACGGGGGGCAAGAGACCCAGTACTTC. Protein sequence: CASSYGGQETQYF.